Listed here are 18 T cell receptor beta chains from one sample, sequenced in a study of PD-1 blockade in classical Hodgkin lymphoma. Libraries were prepared by immunoSEQ multiplex PCR; TCRdb keeps only in-frame clonotypes and omits some of them. The data show approximately 110,000 clones, roughly nine tenths seen once. Time point specified: cycle 4 day 1 (C4D1), after 6 weeks of nivolumab. Every patient experienced relapse after autologous stem cell transplantation, and brentuximab vedotin exposure varied. Sequencing was performed on peripheral blood mononuclear cells (PBMCs), taken before the fourth cycle of nivolumab. These receptors were obtained from a human donor with classical Hodgkin lymphoma.

This sequence joins TRBV10-2 and TRBJ1-2; D is unclear. Trimming pared 4 bases from V and 8 bases from J, leaving 11 bases between. The CDR3 runs to 12 residues. CDR1 is WSHSY and CDR2 is SAAADI in the germline V gene. CDR3 DNA sequence: TGCGCCAGCAGTGGCCAAGGGCAGGGCTACACCTTC. Translated, it gives CASSGQGQGYTF.

The V gene is TRBV27, the J gene TRBJ1-2, with 10 bases matching TRBD1. The CDR3 loop spans 18 amino acids. J gave up 4 bases and V 4 bases, and 15 bases lay outside the gene matches. The V gene's germline CDR1 is MNHEY and CDR2 SMNVEV (reference sequence). The CDR3: CASSSQPGQGHGGYGYTF. CDR3 DNA: TGTGCCAGCAGTTCCCAACCGGGACAGGGGCATGGAGGCTATGGCTACACCTTC.

The chain is built from TRBV7-2 and TRBJ1-2; 9 bases match TRBD1. Per germline, CDR1 SGHTA and CDR2 FQGNSA. The CDR3 runs 18 residues. The V gene end was trimmed by 4 bases and the J gene end by 3 bases; junction bases not matched to a gene: 15. The CDR3 sequence is CASSSRGDRVPPDYGYTF. DNA of the CDR3: TGTGCCAGCAGCTCGAGAGGGGACAGGGTCCCTCCCGACTATGGCTACACCTTC.

The chain recombines TRBV27 with TRBJ1-3; D gene ambiguous. The CDR3 loop spans 12 amino acids. V gave up 4 bases and J gave up 7 bases, with 8 bases separating them. Germline CDR1 and CDR2: MNHEY and SMNVEV (reference sequence). The CDR3 nucleotides read TGTGCCAGCAGTTCCGATTGGAACACCATATATTTT. Amino acid sequence: CASSSDWNTIYF.

DNA for the CDR3: TGTGCCAGCCGACTAGCCGCTTCCCATGAGCAGTTCTTC. As protein: CASRLAASHEQFF. J is TRBJ2-1 and V is TRBV6-1, with 7 bases aligning to TRBD2. V was pared by 8 bases and J by 8 bases, with 9 bases of the junction left unmatched. The CDR3 runs to 13 residues. Germline V gives CDR1 MNHNS, CDR2 SASEGT.

V and J are TRBV6-5 and TRBJ2-2, with a possible D match to TRBD2 (6 bases). The CDR3 has 13 residues. The V end lost 6 bases, the J end lost 6 bases, and 11 bases lay between the germline ends. Germline lookup yields CDR1 MNHEY and CDR2 SVGAGI. The chain's CDR3 is CASREPGAGELFF. Written as DNA, the CDR3 is TGTGCCAGCAGGGAGCCGGGGGCCGGGGAGCTGTTTTTT.

The chain carries TRBV7-9 and TRBJ1-3; 8 nucleotides agree with TRBD1. Trimming removed 4 bases from V and 5 bases from J; junction bases left unmatched: 4. This CDR3 spans 14 amino acids. CDR1 is SEHNR and CDR2 is FQNEAQ in the germline V gene (reference sequence). The CDR3 coding sequence is TGTGCCAGCAGCTACAGGGGGGGCAGAAACACCATATATTTT. Residues: CASSYRGGRNTIYF.

The chain couples TRBV11-2 to TRBJ2-7; the D gene is possibly TRBD2 (6 bases). The germline V gene has CDR1 SGHAT and CDR2 FQNNGV. CDR3 size: 12 residues. Trimming took off 2 bases at V and 4 bases at J, with 6 bases between the two ends. CDR3: CASSLSGYEQYF. In DNA form, the CDR3 reads TGTGCCAGCAGCTTAAGCGGGTACGAGCAGTACTTC.

The gene calls are TRBV7-2 and TRBJ2-2, with D unclear. Germline V gene data show CDR1 as SGHTA and CDR2 as FQGNSA. V was trimmed by 3 bases and J by 6 bases, leaving 5 bases between them. This CDR3 is 12 amino acids long. CDR3 region: CASSFRAGELFF. CDR3 DNA sequence: TGTGCCAGCAGCTTCCGGGCCGGGGAGCTGTTTTTT.

The rearrangement uses TRBV5-1 and TRBJ1-3; 7 positions match TRBD1. The CDR3 has 17 amino acids. Germline assignment: CDR1 SGHRS and CDR2 YFSETQ. V shed 3 bases and J 0 bases; nucleotides not matched to a gene: 9. CDR3 DNA: TGCGCCAGCAGCTGGGACAGTAGGTCCTACTCTGGAAACACCATATATTTT. Protein sequence: CASSWDSRSYSGNTIYF.

This clone occurred once. This sequence joins TRBV2 and TRBJ1-5; D unresolved. V lost 7 bases to trimming and J lost 0 bases, with 7 bases between them. The CDR3 totals 13 residues. The germline V gene encodes CDR1 SNHLY and CDR2 FYNNEI. The DNA of the CDR3 is TGTGCCAGCAATAGTTATAGCAATCAGCCCCAGCATTTT. This translates into CASNSYSNQPQHF.

This rearrangement joins TRBV2 to TRBJ1-2; no definite D call. Between the trimmed V and J ends, which lost 0 bases and 8 bases, there was a span of 13 bases. The CDR3 consists of 14 residues. Per the germline V gene, CDR1 is SNHLY and CDR2 is FYNNEI. DNA of the CDR3: TGTGCCAGCAGTGAAGCGTCTCCGCTGGGGGGCTACACCTTC. Encoded protein: CASSEASPLGGYTF.

The J gene is TRBJ2-2, the V gene TRBV29-1; D is undetermined. This CDR3 comprises 13 residues. V was trimmed by 7 bases and J by 0 bases, leaving 9 bases between them. In germline, CDR1 is SQVTM, CDR2 ANQGSEA. The CDR3 DNA reads TGCAGCGGACGGAGCTCGAACACCGGGGAGCTGTTTTTT. It yields the protein CSGRSSNTGELFF.

The rearrangement uses TRBV4-2 and TRBJ1-4, with D maybe TRBD1 (5 bases). V gave up 1 base and J gave up 3 bases, with 9 bases separating them. The CDR3 contains 15 residues. Germline V CDR1 and CDR2: LGHNA, YNFKEQ. DNA for the CDR3: TGTGCCAGCAGCCAAGTGGGGCAAGCTAATGAAAAACTGTTTTTT. Translating gives CASSQVGQANEKLFF.

The chain's CDR3 is CASSPLNRDRGRTYEQYF. DNA for the CDR3: TGTGCCAGCAGCCCCCTAAACCGGGACAGGGGGCGAACCTACGAGCAGTACTTC. This chain connects TRBV11-2 to TRBJ2-7, with 12 bases aligning to TRBD1. The CDR3 loop spans 18 amino acids. V lost 5 bases to trimming and J lost 2 bases; unmatched junction nucleotides: 13. Germline CDR1 and CDR2: SGHAT and FQNNGV.

The chain employs TRBV2 and TRBJ1-1; no reliable D call. CDR1 and CDR2 from the germline V gene are SNHLY and FYNNEI. The CDR3 length is 14 residues. V was pared by 8 bases and J by 2 bases, with 15 bases between. CDR3 DNA sequence: TGTGCCAGCTGCAAGGAGAGGGTAAACACTGAAGCTTTCTTT. Its translation is CASCKERVNTEAFF.

This chain connects TRBV29-1 to TRBJ1-5; TRBD1 is a possible D gene (5 bases). Trimming took off 7 bases at V and 4 bases at J, with 14 bases between the two ends. From germline, CDR1 is SQVTM and CDR2 ANQGSEA. CDR3 size: 13 residues. For the CDR3, the DNA is TGCAGCGCCCTCCCGGGGGGGAATCAGCCCCAGCATTTT. Translated, it gives CSALPGGNQPQHF. Filled out from reference TRBV29-1 and TRBJ1-5, the complete variable domain reads SAVISQKPSRDICQRGTSLTIQCQVDSQVTMMFWYRQQPGQSLTLIATANQGSEATYESGFVIDKFPISRPNLTFSTLTVSNMSPEDSSIYLCSALPGGNQPQHFGDGTRLSIL.

V is TRBV4-1 and J is TRBJ1-1; the D is unclear. Trimming removed 0 bases from V and 6 bases from J, with 8 bases in between. The CDR3 totals 13 residues. The germline V gene has CDR1 MGHRA and CDR2 YSYEKL. The CDR3 sequence is CASSQEGSAEAFF. The CDR3 DNA follows: TGCGCCAGCAGCCAAGAGGGAAGCGCTGAAGCTTTCTTT.